The rows below give T cell receptor beta chains drawn from one sample of a study of T-cell memory formation after mild COVID-19. TCRdb independently ran MiXCR on the 5' RACE reads; one entry per CDR3 protein. This sample has 25,000 to 30,000 distinct CDR3 sequences, with about 16% found just once. Sequences were obtained from PBMCs or a T cell subset sorted from them (not recorded which). The receptors here all came from an adult who had mild COVID-19 (a few samples of this study predate the infection). Cell type and time point are not known. CDR3s include the opening cysteine and the closing phenylalanine or tryptophan. The D gene is left open where the match is weak. The listing skips clone size in some rows; elsewhere it reads once, few, many or a size class.

TRBV7-9	-	once	TRBJ2-4	TGTGCCAGCTCGCGGAGCGGAGGGCCCGACGTTGTGGACATTCAGTACTTC	CASSRSGGPDVVDIQYF
TRBV4-1	-	-	TRBJ1-1	TGCGCCAGCAGCCAAATAGGGGGGGGGCCTGAAGCTTTCTTT	CASSQIGGGPEAFF
TRBV7-2	TRBD2	-	TRBJ2-1	TGTGCCAGCAGCTTAGACGCGGGGGGCTACAATGAGCAGTTCTTC	CASSLDAGGYNEQFF
TRBV7-8	-	many	TRBJ2-7	TGTGCCAGCAGCCCACAGGGCGGACCCTACGAGCAGTACTTC	CASSPQGGPYEQYF
TRBV12-3/TRBV12-4	TRBD1	medium-sized	TRBJ2-7	TGTGCCAGCAGTCCGTGGACAGGGGGCAATGAGCAGTACTTC	CASSPWTGGNEQYF
TRBV6-2/TRBV6-3	-	-	TRBJ1-3	TGTGCCAGCAGTTATCTCGAGGAGGGGTATGGAAACACCATATATTTT	CASSYLEEGYGNTIYF
TRBV7-8	-	many	TRBJ1-2	TGTGCCAGCAGCCCCACGGGGGGGACCCGCTATGGCTACACCTTC	CASSPTGGTRYGYTF
TRBV25-1	TRBD1	many	TRBJ2-7	TGTGCCAGCAGTGCAATGAACAGGGGTTCGTACGAGCAGTACTTC	CASSAMNRGSYEQYF
TRBV5-1	-	many	TRBJ2-1	TGCGCCAGCACTCTGGGAGCATACAATGAGCAGTTCTTC	CASTLGAYNEQFF
TRBV6-1	TRBD2	many	TRBJ2-1	TGTGCCAGCACCACCGGGGGGGCGATCAATGAGCAGTTCTTC	CASTTGGAINEQFF
TRBV5-1	TRBD1	many	TRBJ1-2	TGCGCCAGCAGCTTGGATTCGGACAGGGGCTACACCTTC	CASSLDSDRGYTF
TRBV7-9	TRBD1	once	TRBJ2-5	TGTGCCAGCAGCTTAGTGGGACAGGGGGACCAAGAGACCCAGTACTTC	CASSLVGQGDQETQYF
TRBV28	TRBD1	many	TRBJ1-2	TGTGCCAGCAGCCGACTTACCGGGACAGGGGCCCAAAGAACCTTC	CASSRLTGTGAQRTF
TRBV5-1	-	-	TRBJ1-2	TGCGCCAGCAGCCTTGGACAGATCTATGGCTACACCTTC	CASSLGQIYGYTF
TRBV5-6	TRBD2	-	TRBJ2-1	TGTGCCAGCACACCGGGGGGATTCTACAATGAGCAGTTCTTC	CASTPGGFYNEQFF
TRBV7-2	-	many	TRBJ2-7	TGTGCCAGCAGCTTTAGGATTGAGAGCGAGCAGTACTTC	CASSFRIESEQYF
TRBV20-1	-	many	TRBJ2-7	TGCAGTGCTAGAGCAGGGAGAAGCTACGAGCAGTACTTC	CSARAGRSYEQYF
TRBV7-6	TRBD1	many	TRBJ2-7	TGTGCCAGCAGCTTCGGGACAGCCTACGAGCAGTACTTC	CASSFGTAYEQYF
TRBV5-1	-	many	TRBJ1-3	TGCGCCAGCAGCCCGGGAAACGAGGGAAACACCATATATTTT	CASSPGNEGNTIYF
TRBV12-3/TRBV12-4	-	many	TRBJ1-6	TGTGCCAGCAGCATGACAGGATCTAATTCACCCCTCCACTTT	CASSMTGSNSPLHF
TRBV7-7	-	few	TRBJ2-2	TGTGCCAGCAGCTTAAGGTTGGGGAGTGTAAACACCGGGGAGCTGTTTTTT	CASSLRLGSVNTGELFF
TRBV4-1	-	once	TRBJ2-5	TGCGCCAGCAGCCAAGAAATTGGACTGATGCAAGAGACCCAGTACTTC	CASSQEIGLMQETQYF
TRBV11-2	-	few	TRBJ2-4	TGTGCCAGCAGCTTAGGGCAGGTCCTAGCCAAAAACATTCAGTACTTC	CASSLGQVLAKNIQYF
TRBV4-3	-	-	TRBJ1-4	TGCGCCAGCAGCCAAGATGTAGGGATAAATGAAAAACTGTTTTTT	CASSQDVGINEKLFF
TRBV7-2	TRBD2	many	TRBJ2-7	TGTGCCAGCAGCTTAACTAGCGGGCCGGGGAGGGGGGAGCAGTACTTC	CASSLTSGPGRGEQYF
TRBV12-3/TRBV12-4	TRBD1	few	TRBJ2-3	TGTGCCAGCAGTTCCCCGGCTGCAGGGGGCGAAGTGCCGGATACGCAGTATTTT	CASSSPAAGGEVPDTQYF
TRBV14	TRBD1	-	TRBJ2-1	TGTGCCAGCAGCCAAGCGGACAGGGGCTCCTACAATGAGCAGTTCTTC	CASSQADRGSYNEQFF